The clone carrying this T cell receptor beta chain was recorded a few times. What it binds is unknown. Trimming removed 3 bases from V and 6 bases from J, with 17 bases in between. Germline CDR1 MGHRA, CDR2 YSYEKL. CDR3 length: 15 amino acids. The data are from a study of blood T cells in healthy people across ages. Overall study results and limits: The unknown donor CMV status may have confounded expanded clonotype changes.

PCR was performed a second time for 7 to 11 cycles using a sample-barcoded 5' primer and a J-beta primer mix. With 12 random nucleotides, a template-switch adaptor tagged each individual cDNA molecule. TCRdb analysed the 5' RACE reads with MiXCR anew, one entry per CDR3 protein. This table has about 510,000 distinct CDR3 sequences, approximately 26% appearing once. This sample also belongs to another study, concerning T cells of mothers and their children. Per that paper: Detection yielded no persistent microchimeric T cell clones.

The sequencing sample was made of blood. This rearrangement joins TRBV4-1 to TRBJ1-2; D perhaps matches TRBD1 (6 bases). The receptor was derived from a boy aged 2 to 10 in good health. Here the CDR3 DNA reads TGCGCCAGCAGCCAGGCTAATGGGGGGGCCCATGGCTACACCTTC. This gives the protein CASSQANGGAHGYTF.